This passage covers 30 T cell receptor beta chains from one sample sequenced in a study of regulatory T cells in long-lasting Graves disease. Time point reported: newly diagnosed GD, antithyroid drugs for less than 3 months. The TCR library used RNA extracted from PBMCs. Library construction for TCR beta used iRepertoire HTBI primers and Arm-PCR of CDR3 regions. TCRdb re-derived calls from the multiplex PCR reads in MiXCR, one entry per CDR3 protein. The sample includes 530,000 or so distinct CDR3 sequences, roughly 14% of them seen just once. This sample also appeared in a second study, on T cells in Graves' hyperthyroidism and ophthalmopathy.

The source material was peripheral blood mononuclear cells (PBMCs), sampled at new diagnosis, from a patient treated with antithyroid drugs. Receptor source: a man in his thirties or forties with Graves disease.

The sample holds many counts of this clonotype. V usage is TRBV24-1 and J usage is TRBJ1-5; D may be TRBD1 (6 bases). Trimming removed 5 bases at V and 0 bases at J, with 7 bases between. Germline CDR1 and CDR2: KGHDR and SFDVKD. The length of the CDR3 is 14 residues. The CDR3 region has the DNA TGTGCCACCAGTGGACAGGTTAGCAATCAGCCCCAGCATTTT. This gives the protein CATSGQVSNQPQHF.

Only a few counts were recorded for this clonotype. A much larger clone is a single base away; this may be a read error. This chain connects TRBV24-1 to TRBJ1-1, with D perhaps matching TRBD1 (5 bases). The germline V gene has CDR1 KGHDR and CDR2 SFDVKD. The CDR3 has 13 amino acids. Trimming removed 4 bases from V and 1 base from J, with 6 bases in between. The CDR3 protein is CATSEGGNTEAFF. As DNA, the CDR3 is TGTGCCACCAGTGAGGGGGGGAACACTGAAGCTTTCTTT.

There are a few counts of this clonotype. The chain carries TRBV5-4 and TRBJ2-3; possibly TRBD1 for D (5 bases). Germline CDR1 is SGHNT and CDR2 is YYREEE (reference sequence). V lost 0 bases and J lost 10, with 12 bases in between. The CDR3 contains 13 residues. CDR3 sequence: CASSLEGSRAQYF. CDR3 nucleotides: TGTGCCAGCAGCTTGGAGGGGTCCCGGGCGCAGTATTTT. Full variable domain (remainder filled in from reference TRBV5-4 and TRBJ2-3): ETGVTQSPTHLIKTRGQQVTLRCSSQSGHNTVSWYQQALGQGPQFIFQYYREEENGRGNFPPRFSGLQFPNYSSELNVNALELDDSALYLCASSLEGSRAQYFGPGTRLTVL.

The chain carries TRBV6-1 and TRBJ1-2; D gene ambiguous. The germline V gene encodes CDR1 MNHNS and CDR2 SASEGT. Trimming cost V 6 bases and J 1 base, with 15 bases left between them. This CDR3 has 15 residues. CDR3 bases: TGTGCCAGCAGGAAAGGGCCCTCCCTTAACTATGGCTACACCTTC. Amino acids: CASRKGPSLNYGYTF.

In this sample, this clonotype turned up many times. The chain has TRBV20-1 and TRBJ2-7; 13 nucleotides agree with TRBD2. J gave up 8 bases and V 3 bases, and 7 bases lay outside the gene matches. Germline lookup yields CDR1 DFQATT and CDR2 SNEGSKA (reference sequence). CDR3 size: 14 residues. The CDR3 is CSARHGTSGMQQYF. In DNA, the CDR3 is TGCAGTGCTAGGCACGGGACTAGCGGGATGCAGCAGTACTTC.

This clonotype appeared a few times. The chain carries TRBV29-1 and TRBJ2-7; TRBD2 matches 7 bases. The CDR3 is 13 amino acids. Germline lookup yields CDR1 SQVTM and CDR2 ANQGSEA. V shed 7 bases and J 4 bases; nucleotides not matched to a gene: 10. The CDR3 nucleotides are TGCAGCGCCCTGGGGGGGAGGGGTTACGAGCAGTACTTC. It encodes CSALGGRGYEQYF.

This clonotype has at least ten counts. The V and J genes are TRBV2 and TRBJ1-4; D ambiguous. The CDR3 has 17 residues. CDR1 is SNHLY and CDR2 is FYNNEI in the germline V gene. Trimming took 0 bases from V and 2 from J, leaving 13 bases between them. The CDR3 DNA reads TGTGCCAGCAGTGAAGCGCCCTTCGCTTCGACTAATGAAAAACTGTTTTTT. Its protein is CASSEAPFASTNEKLFF.

The chain couples TRBV6-1 to TRBJ2-3, with a possible D match to TRBD1 (6 bases). The germline V gene has CDR1 MNHNS and CDR2 SASEGT. The V end was cut by 8 bases, the J end by 3 bases, with 15 bases between. The CDR3 runs 14 residues. CDR3 region: CASALPQGTDTQYF. Written as DNA, the CDR3 is TGTGCCAGCGCTTTACCACAGGGAACAGATACGCAGTATTTT.

Comment on this clonotype: A single base is all that separates this from a far larger clone, so a read error is likely. The chain employs TRBV12-3 or TRBV12-4 and TRBJ2-1, with a weak D call TRBD1 (7 bases). The CDR3 covers 16 residues. This CDR3 reads CASSLSPGGSYNEQLF. The CDR3 DNA is TGTGCCAGCAGTTTATCGCCAGGGGGGTCCTACAATGAGCAGCTCTTC.

This clonotype was counted ten times or more. This chain's CDR3 is CASSQGLAGLPYEQYF. The CDR3 coding sequence is TGTGCCAGCAGCCAAGGACTAGCGGGTTTGCCCTACGAGCAGTACTTC. The chain carries TRBV3-1 and TRBJ2-7; 10 bases map to TRBD2. Germline CDR1 and CDR2: LGHDT and YNNKEL (reference sequence). With 1 base clipped from V and 2 bases from J, the junction kept 5 bases outside the gene matches. The CDR3 runs to 16 residues.

This clonotype showed up many times. The chain has TRBV24-1 and TRBJ2-5, with 8 bases matching TRBD1. This CDR3 region has 15 residues. The V segment lost 2 bases and the J segment 3 bases; nucleotides outside the gene matches: 4. Germline V gives CDR1 KGHDR, CDR2 SFDVKD. CDR3 residues: CATSDSWTGKETQYF. CDR3 DNA sequence: TGTGCCACCAGTGATTCCTGGACAGGGAAAGAGACCCAGTACTTC.

The chain has TRBV10-3 and TRBJ1-5; D perhaps matches TRBD1 (5 bases). CDR1 is ENHRY and CDR2 is SYGVKD in the germline V gene. V was clipped by 8 bases and J by 7 bases, with 12 bases between them. This CDR3 region has 12 residues. The CDR3 DNA follows: TGTGCCATCGGGCAGGGAGAACAGCCCCAGCATTTT. Translating it yields CAIGQGEQPQHF.

This clonotype was seen repeatedly, ten times or more. The chain uses TRBV29-1 and TRBJ1-1; D is unclear. V was cut by 4 bases and J by 1 base, with 7 bases left in between. CDR1 and CDR2 (germline): SQVTM, ANQGSEA. The CDR3 runs to 12 residues. CDR3 residues: CSVVDGNTEAFF. The CDR3 region has the DNA TGCAGCGTTGTCGACGGGAACACTGAAGCTTTCTTT.

Of note for this clonotype: A read error is possible here, since a much larger clone lies one base away. J is TRBJ2-7 and V is TRBV27, with 9 bases fitting TRBD2. Germline loops: CDR1 MNHEY, CDR2 SMNVEV (reference sequence). This CDR3 comprises 13 residues. CDR3 nucleotides: TGTGCCGGCAGACTAGCGGTTACCTACGAGCAGTACTTC. Amino acid sequence: CAGRLAVTYEQYF.

V and J are TRBV5-4 and TRBJ2-2; no clear D gene. The germline V gene encodes CDR1 SGHNT and CDR2 YYREEE (reference sequence). Trimming took off 3 bases at V and 4 bases at J, with 13 bases between the two ends. This CDR3 contains 15 residues. CDR3 nucleotide sequence: TGTGCCAGCAGCTCTCGACGTTCGGTCACCGGGGAGCTGTTTTTT. It yields the protein CASSSRRSVTGELFF.

This clonotype was seen repeatedly, ten times or more. The chain carries TRBV5-1 and TRBJ2-7, with D unresolved. CDR3 length equals 15 residues. V was shortened by 3 bases and J by 0 bases, with 13 bases between the two germline ends. In germline, CDR1 is SGHRS, CDR2 YFSETQ. The CDR3 protein is CASSSTVRSSYEQYF. DNA for the CDR3: TGCGCCAGCAGCTCTACGGTCCGTAGCTCCTACGAGCAGTACTTC.

This clonotype occurred many times. The rearrangement uses TRBV20-1 and TRBJ2-7; TRBD2 matches 9 bases. This CDR3 has 14 amino acids. CDR1 is DFQATT and CDR2 is SNEGSKA in the germline V gene (reference sequence). Unmatched junction bases numbered 9, after V lost 3 bases and J lost 6 bases. CDR3 coding DNA: TGCAGTGCTAGGGGGGCGGTAGCGGGAGTCGAGCAGTACTTC. Protein product: CSARGAVAGVEQYF.

This clonotype was observed a few times. This rearrangement joins TRBV30 to TRBJ2-4, with D possibly matching TRBD2 (5 bases). Germline loops: CDR1 GTSNPN, CDR2 SVGIG (reference sequence). V lost 7 bases and J lost 1, with 17 bases in between. The CDR3 extends over 15 amino acids. The CDR3 region has the DNA TGTGCCTCCCGGGGTGAGGCCCCCGCCAAAAACATTCAGTACTTC. This translates into CASRGEAPAKNIQYF.

This clonotype appeared many times. The V gene is TRBV2, the J gene TRBJ2-2, with D unresolved. The CDR3 totals 13 residues. V was pared by 8 bases and J by 2 bases, with 9 bases between. CDR1 is SNHLY and CDR2 is FYNNEI in the germline V gene. CDR3 sequence (DNA): TGTGCCAGCGCGACTCCTAACACCGGGGAGCTGTTTTTT. Protein sequence: CASATPNTGELFF. Complete variable domain (other parts from reference TRBV2 and TRBJ2-2): EPEVTQTPSHQVTQMGQEVILRCVPISNHLYFYWYRQILGQKVEFLVSFYNNEISEKSEIFDDQFSVERPDGSNFTLKIRSTKLEDSAMYFCASATPNTGELFFGEGSRLTVL.

In this sample, this clonotype turned up many times. V is TRBV10-3 and J is TRBJ1-1; 7 bases fit TRBD1. The V gene end was trimmed by 7 bases and the J gene end by 0 bases; junction bases not matched to a gene: 8. The germline CDR1 and CDR2 sequences are ENHRY and SYGVKD. The CDR3 covers 15 residues. The CDR3 nucleotides are TGTGCCATCACCCCACGGACAGGAGTGAACACTGAAGCTTTCTTT. Its translation: CAITPRTGVNTEAFF.

There are many counts of this clonotype. This chain connects TRBV5-4 to TRBJ2-3; D call uncertain. Germline V lookup: CDR1 SGHNT, CDR2 YYREEE (reference sequence). The CDR3 covers 14 residues. Trimming shortened V by 1 base and J by 0 bases, and 6 bases separated the two germline ends. The CDR3 reads CASSLIKSTDTQYF. CDR3 bases: TGTGCCAGCAGCTTGATTAAGAGCACAGATACGCAGTATTTT.

This clonotype appeared many times. This chain uses TRBV6-5 with TRBJ2-7; TRBD1 might be the D (5 bases). The length of the CDR3 is 14 residues. Germline CDR1 MNHEY, CDR2 SVGAGI. Trimming removed 2 bases from V and 5 bases from J, with 13 bases in between. In DNA, the CDR3 is TGTGCCAGCAGTTACAGCGAAGGGGCCCACGAGCAGTACTTC. Its translation is CASSYSEGAHEQYF.

Of note for this clonotype: A much more abundant neighbour one base away suggests this may be a read error. This chain links TRBV24-1 with TRBJ2-2; TRBD2 aligns across 8 bases. This CDR3 contains 16 residues. The germline gives CDR1 KGHDR, CDR2 SFDVKD. The CDR3: CATSDPGLGVTGELSF. The CDR3 coding sequence is TGTGCCACCAGTGATCCGGGACTAGGCGTAACCGGGGAGCTGTCTTTT.

Ten or more counts support this clonotype. The V and J genes are TRBV5-1 and TRBJ2-7, with 7 bases matching TRBD2. Trimming at V came to 6 bases and at J to 0 bases, leaving 3 bases not matched to a gene. The germline V gene encodes CDR1 SGHRS and CDR2 YFSETQ. This CDR3 spans 13 amino acids. CDR3 amino acids: CASKRGGSYEQYF. For the CDR3, the DNA is TGCGCCAGCAAGCGGGGTGGCTCCTACGAGCAGTACTTC.

This clonotype has a count of ten or more. The J gene is TRBJ1-3, the V gene TRBV9, with TRBD1 matching 7 bases. This CDR3 has 15 residues. Per germline, CDR1 SGDLS and CDR2 YYNGEE. Trimming cost V 0 bases and J 3 bases; bases outside gene matches: 3. The CDR3 sequence is CASSVETGVGNTIYF. DNA of the CDR3: TGTGCCAGCAGCGTAGAAACAGGGGTTGGAAACACCATATATTTT. The whole variable domain, remainder taken from reference TRBV9 and TRBJ1-3, is DSGVTQTPKHLITATGQRVTLRCSPRSGDLSVYWYQQSLDQGLQFLIQYYNGEERAKGNILERFSAQQFPDLHSELNLSSLELGDSALYFCASSVETGVGNTIYFGEGSWLTVV.

The J gene is TRBJ1-5, the V gene TRBV5-1; D unclear. Looked up from germline, CDR1 is SGHRS and CDR2 is YFSETQ. V shed 3 bases and J shed 10 bases, with 14 bases lying between them. The CDR3 runs to 13 residues. The chain's CDR3 is CASSSLFGFPQHF. In nucleotides, the CDR3 is TGCGCCAGCAGCTCCCTTTTTGGATTTCCCCAGCATTTT.

This clonotype was seen a few times. This chain links TRBV11-2 with TRBJ2-1; D possibly corresponds to TRBD2 (6 bases). This CDR3 region has 15 residues. Trimming took 2 bases from V and 1 from J, leaving 9 bases between them. Germline assignment: CDR1 SGHAT and CDR2 FQNNGV. The CDR3 spells CASSLYGGSYNEQFF. Written as DNA, the CDR3 is TGTGCCAGCAGCTTATATGGGGGGTCCTACAATGAGCAGTTCTTC.

This clonotype was found many times. The rearrangement joins TRBV5-1 to TRBJ2-5; 9 nucleotides align to TRBD2. V gave up 4 bases and J gave up 5 bases; unmatched junction bases: 6. The germline CDR1 and CDR2 sequences are SGHRS and YFSETQ. CDR3 length: 14 residues. The CDR3 reads CASSPGTSYETQYF. The CDR3 bases are TGCGCCAGCAGCCCCGGGACTAGCTACGAGACCCAGTACTTC.

This clonotype was seen a handful of times. This chain joins TRBV6-2 or TRBV6-3 and TRBJ2-1, with 10 positions matching TRBD2. V gave up 7 bases and J gave up 10 bases; unmatched junction bases: 10. CDR1 MNHEY and CDR2 SVGEGT come from the germline V gene. This CDR3 spans 14 amino acids. In DNA, the CDR3 is TGTGCCAGCACCCCCCTAGCGGGAGCGGGCGAGCAGTTCTTC. This codes for CASTPLAGAGEQFF.

This clonotype was picked up many times. V is TRBV2 and J is TRBJ2-5; D uncertain. The CDR3 covers 14 residues. V was pared by 4 bases and J by 0 bases, with 9 bases between. The germline CDR1 and CDR2 sequences are SNHLY and FYNNEI. CDR3 sequence reads: CASSVDTYQETQYF. DNA of the CDR3: TGTGCCAGCAGTGTCGACACCTACCAAGAGACCCAGTACTTC.